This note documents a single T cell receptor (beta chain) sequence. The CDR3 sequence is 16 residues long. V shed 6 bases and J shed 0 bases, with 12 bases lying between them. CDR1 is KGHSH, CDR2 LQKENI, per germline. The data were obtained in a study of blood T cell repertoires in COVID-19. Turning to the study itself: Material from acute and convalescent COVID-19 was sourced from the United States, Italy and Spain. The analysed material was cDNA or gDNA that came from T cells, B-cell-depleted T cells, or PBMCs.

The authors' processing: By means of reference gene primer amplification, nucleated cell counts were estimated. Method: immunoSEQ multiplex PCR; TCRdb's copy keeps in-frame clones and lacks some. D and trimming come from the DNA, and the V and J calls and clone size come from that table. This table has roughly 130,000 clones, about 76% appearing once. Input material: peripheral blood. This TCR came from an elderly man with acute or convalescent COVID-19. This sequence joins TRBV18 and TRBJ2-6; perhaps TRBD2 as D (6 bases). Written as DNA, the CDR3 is TGTGCCAGCTCCCCCCCGGGGGTCTCTGGGGCCAACGTCCTGACTTTC. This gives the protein CASSPPGVSGANVLTF.